This T cell receptor (beta chain) stems from a study of OX40 agonist ivuxolimab in advanced cancers. Study information: Patients with hepatocellular carcinoma, melanoma, renal cell or head and neck cancer made up the dose-escalation patients.

The study, taken as a whole, reports: The work left the antigen specificity of expanded peripheral T cells undetermined. CD4+ and CD8+ T cells in blood underwent clonal expansion by week 6 at 0.1 to 3.0 mg/kg.

About this clone: Its cognate antigen is unknown.

The table came from immunoSEQ multiplex PCR; TCRdb's copy has only in-frame clones and leaves some out. The sample gives about 54,000 clones, around 89% of which show up once; 1.1% to 1.5% is in the top ten. At cycle 4 day 1, cycle 7 day 1, and baseline, blood was sampled. The germline gives CDR1 SQVTM, CDR2 ANQGSEA. This CDR3 has 14 amino acids. V dropped 5 bases and J dropped 5; count of bases not matched to a gene: 9. The sequences come from CD4+ or CD8+ T cells sorted from blood, collected in a trial of the OX40 agonist ivuxolimab. V usage is TRBV29-1 and J usage is TRBJ2-1, with TRBD2 matching 7 bases. The TCR originated in an adult with an advanced solid tumor such as melanoma, head and neck, liver or kidney cancer. The CDR3 is CSVQSSGGDNEQFF. CDR3 coding DNA: TGCAGCGTTCAGTCTAGCGGAGGGGACAATGAGCAGTTCTTC.